This is a list of T cell receptor beta chains from one sample in a study of regulatory T cells. Sequenced by immunoSEQ multiplex PCR; TCRdb stores in-frame clones only, minus some. The sample lists some 29,000 clones, roughly 90% occurring once. The sequenced sample was conventional CD4+ T cells sorted from blood. The receptors originated from a person aged 18 to 30 with CD3G deficiency. The CDR3 runs from the conserved cysteine through the conserved F or W. D genes are given only for firm matches. Only some rows state a clone size, as once, few, many or a class for expanded clones.

CDR3 protein: CASSWDRRYEQYF; CDR3 DNA: TGTGCCAGCAGCTGGGACAGGCGTTACGAGCAGTACTTC; CDR3 length: 13; V gene: TRBV2; clone size: few; D gene: TRBD1; J gene: TRBJ2-7
CDR3 protein: CAKWGWATGTEAFF; CDR3 DNA: TGCGCCAAATGGGGGTGGGCAACAGGCACTGAAGCTTTCTTT; CDR3 length: 14; V gene: TRBV5-1; clone size: NA; D gene: NA; J gene: TRBJ1-1
CDR3 protein: CASSPSTGEYGYTF; CDR3 DNA: TGTGCCAGCAGCCCTTCGACAGGGGAGTATGGCTACACCTTC; CDR3 length: 14; V gene: TRBV11-2; clone size: NA; D gene: TRBD1; J gene: TRBJ1-2
CDR3 protein: CASSARRGDTQYF; CDR3 DNA: TGTGCCAGCAGCGCGCGCCGAGGGGATACGCAGTATTTT; CDR3 length: 13; V gene: TRBV9; clone size: once; D gene: NA; J gene: TRBJ2-3
CDR3 protein: CASSPTGKDHSNQPQHF; CDR3 DNA: TGTGCCAGCAGTCCGACAGGCAAGGATCATAGCAATCAGCCCCAGCATTTT; CDR3 length: 17; V gene: TRBV28; clone size: NA; D gene: NA; J gene: TRBJ1-5
CDR3 protein: CASRDRGINQPQHF; CDR3 DNA: TGTGCCAGCCGGGACAGGGGAATAAATCAGCCCCAGCATTTT; CDR3 length: 14; V gene: TRBV28; clone size: once; D gene: TRBD1; J gene: TRBJ1-5
CDR3 protein: CASSPGLAGAPDTQYF; CDR3 DNA: TGTGCCAGCTCACCCGGACTAGCGGGGGCCCCAGATACGCAGTATTTT; CDR3 length: 16; V gene: TRBV18; clone size: NA; D gene: TRBD2; J gene: TRBJ2-3
CDR3 protein: CASRQTSGRGTGELFF; CDR3 DNA: TGTGCCAGCAGGCAGACTAGCGGGAGAGGTACCGGGGAGCTGTTTTTT; CDR3 length: 16; V gene: TRBV6-6; clone size: NA; D gene: TRBD2; J gene: TRBJ2-2
CDR3 protein: CASSPAGRGANVLTF; CDR3 DNA: TGTGCCAGCTCACCGGCGGGGCGAGGGGCCAACGTCCTGACTTTC; CDR3 length: 15; V gene: TRBV18; clone size: NA; D gene: NA; J gene: TRBJ2-6
CDR3 protein: CASRPPGLAGTHEQFF; CDR3 DNA: TGCGCCAGCAGGCCCCCGGGACTAGCGGGAACCCATGAGCAGTTCTTC; CDR3 length: 16; V gene: TRBV5-1; clone size: NA; D gene: TRBD2; J gene: TRBJ2-1
CDR3 protein: CASSLEQVGRNEQFF; CDR3 DNA: TGCGCCAGCAGCTTGGAACAGGTAGGGCGGAATGAGCAGTTCTTC; CDR3 length: 15; V gene: TRBV5-1; clone size: NA; D gene: NA; J gene: TRBJ2-1
CDR3 protein: CASSIVNGGNQPQHF; CDR3 DNA: TGTGCCAGTAGTATAGTCAATGGGGGCAATCAGCCCCAGCATTTT; CDR3 length: 15; V gene: TRBV19; clone size: NA; D gene: NA; J gene: TRBJ1-5
CDR3 protein: CASSPQGLGLGGYEQYF; CDR3 DNA: TGTGCCAGCAGTCCGCAGGGGCTAGGGTTGGGGGGCTACGAGCAGTACTTC; CDR3 length: 17; V gene: TRBV28; clone size: NA; D gene: NA; J gene: TRBJ2-7
CDR3 protein: CASRPRGGLLNEQFF; CDR3 DNA: TGTGCCAGTAGGCCCCGGGGGGGCCTATTAAATGAGCAGTTCTTC; CDR3 length: 15; V gene: TRBV19; clone size: NA; D gene: TRBD2; J gene: TRBJ2-1
CDR3 protein: CASSLGQGYGYTF; CDR3 DNA: TGCGCCAGCAGCTTGGGACAGGGCTATGGCTACACCTTC; CDR3 length: 13; V gene: TRBV4-3; clone size: NA; D gene: TRBD1; J gene: TRBJ1-2
CDR3 protein: CASSFFGASNEKLFF; CDR3 DNA: TGCGCCAGCAGTTTCTTCGGGGCTAGCAATGAAAAACTGTTTTTT; CDR3 length: 15; V gene: TRBV5-1; clone size: once; D gene: NA; J gene: TRBJ1-4
CDR3 protein: CTSSQVGLGGYTF; CDR3 DNA: TGCACCAGCAGCCAAGTGGGACTGGGGGGCTACACCTTC; CDR3 length: 13; V gene: TRBV1; clone size: NA; D gene: NA; J gene: TRBJ1-2
CDR3 protein: CASSKFSRQPQHF; CDR3 DNA: TGTGCCAGCAGTAAATTCAGTAGACAGCCCCAGCATTTT; CDR3 length: 13; V gene: TRBV6-5; clone size: NA; D gene: NA; J gene: TRBJ1-5
CDR3 protein: CASSYSKWGTRTEAFF; CDR3 DNA: TGTGCCAGCAGTTACTCGAAATGGGGCACCCGAACTGAAGCTTTCTTT; CDR3 length: 16; V gene: TRBV6-5; clone size: NA; D gene: NA; J gene: TRBJ1-1
CDR3 protein: CASSPTQGYRGSPLHF; CDR3 DNA: TGTGCCAGCTCACCTACTCAAGGATACAGGGGATCACCCCTCCACTTT; CDR3 length: 16; V gene: TRBV18; clone size: NA; D gene: TRBD1; J gene: TRBJ1-6
CDR3 protein: CASRLGQGTIKGGELFF; CDR3 DNA: TGCGCCAGCAGACTCGGACAGGGAACGATAAAGGGCGGGGAGCTGTTTTTT; CDR3 length: 17; V gene: TRBV5-1; clone size: NA; D gene: TRBD1; J gene: TRBJ2-2
CDR3 protein: CASSLRGGGSYEQYF; CDR3 DNA: TGTGCCAGCAGTCTAAGGGGTGGAGGCTCCTACGAGCAGTACTTC; CDR3 length: 15; V gene: TRBV6-5; clone size: once; D gene: NA; J gene: TRBJ2-7
CDR3 protein: CASSFGVTGSYNEQFF; CDR3 DNA: TGTGCCAGCAGCTTTGGGGTGACGGGCTCCTACAATGAGCAGTTCTTC; CDR3 length: 16; V gene: TRBV7-8; clone size: NA; D gene: NA; J gene: TRBJ2-1
CDR3 protein: CASSLIQGIYNEQFF; CDR3 DNA: TGTGCCAGCAGTTTAATACAGGGGATCTACAATGAGCAGTTCTTC; CDR3 length: 15; V gene: TRBV28; clone size: NA; D gene: TRBD1; J gene: TRBJ2-1
CDR3 protein: CASSTGTSGYEQYF; CDR3 DNA: TGTGCCAGCAGTACCGGGACTAGCGGCTACGAGCAGTACTTC; CDR3 length: 14; V gene: TRBV6-6; clone size: NA; D gene: TRBD2; J gene: TRBJ2-7
CDR3 protein: CASSLEGETQYF; CDR3 DNA: TGCGCCAGCAGCTTGGAGGGGGAGACCCAGTACTTC; CDR3 length: 12; V gene: TRBV5-1; clone size: NA; D gene: NA; J gene: TRBJ2-5
CDR3 protein: CATGASNEQFF; CDR3 DNA: TGTGCAACGGGGGCAAGCAATGAGCAGTTCTTC; CDR3 length: 11; V gene: TRBV7-9; clone size: NA; D gene: NA; J gene: TRBJ2-1
CDR3 protein: CASSIVGAANTGELFF; CDR3 DNA: TGTGCCAGTAGTATAGTGGGGGCGGCGAACACCGGGGAGCTGTTTTTT; CDR3 length: 16; V gene: TRBV19; clone size: NA; D gene: NA; J gene: TRBJ2-2
CDR3 protein: CSIRTGPSNTIYF; CDR3 DNA: TGCAGCATACGGACAGGGCCGAGTAACACCATATATTTT; CDR3 length: 13; V gene: TRBV29-1; clone size: NA; D gene: TRBD1; J gene: TRBJ1-3
CDR3 protein: CASSHGQLYEQYF; CDR3 DNA: TGTGCCAGCAGCCACGGACAGCTCTACGAGCAGTACTTC; CDR3 length: 13; V gene: TRBV6-6; clone size: NA; D gene: NA; J gene: TRBJ2-7
CDR3 protein: CASSRYLTDTQYF; CDR3 DNA: TGTGCCAGCAGTCGGTATCTCACAGATACGCAGTATTTT; CDR3 length: 13; V gene: TRBV6-1; clone size: NA; D gene: NA; J gene: TRBJ2-3
CDR3 protein: CASSHSGTGTYEQYF; CDR3 DNA: TGTGCCAGCAGTCACTCCGGGACAGGGACCTACGAGCAGTACTTC; CDR3 length: 15; V gene: TRBV11-2; clone size: NA; D gene: TRBD1; J gene: TRBJ2-7
CDR3 protein: CASSQATSSGYTF; CDR3 DNA: TGCGCCAGCAGCCAAGCGACAAGTTCTGGCTACACCTTC; CDR3 length: 13; V gene: TRBV4-1; clone size: NA; D gene: NA; J gene: TRBJ1-2
CDR3 protein: CASSWGPLNTEAFF; CDR3 DNA: TGCGCCAGCAGCTGGGGACCTTTGAACACTGAAGCTTTCTTT; CDR3 length: 14; V gene: TRBV5-1; clone size: NA; D gene: NA; J gene: TRBJ1-1
CDR3 protein: CASSLPPPGGGELFF; CDR3 DNA: TGTGCCAGCAGCTTACCCCCCCCAGGGGGCGGGGAGCTGTTTTTT; CDR3 length: 15; V gene: TRBV11-2; clone size: NA; D gene: TRBD1; J gene: TRBJ2-2
CDR3 protein: CASSPWGGDEQFF; CDR3 DNA: TGTGCCAGCAGCCCGTGGGGGGGCGATGAGCAGTTCTTC; CDR3 length: 13; V gene: TRBV5-6; clone size: NA; D gene: NA; J gene: TRBJ2-1
CDR3 protein: CAWGHLSGNTIYF; CDR3 DNA: TGTGCCTGGGGACATCTCTCTGGAAACACCATATATTTT; CDR3 length: 13; V gene: TRBV30; clone size: NA; D gene: NA; J gene: TRBJ1-3
CDR3 protein: CASSPRTEETQYF; CDR3 DNA: TGTGCCAGCTCCCCCCGGACTGAGGAGACCCAGTACTTC; CDR3 length: 13; V gene: TRBV18; clone size: NA; D gene: NA; J gene: TRBJ2-5
CDR3 protein: CASSFFDREGTDTQYF; CDR3 DNA: TGTGCCAGCAGCTTCTTCGACAGGGAGGGCACAGATACGCAGTATTTT; CDR3 length: 16; V gene: TRBV5-6; clone size: once; D gene: NA; J gene: TRBJ2-3
CDR3 protein: CASSLEGTGGYTF; CDR3 DNA: TGCGCCAGCAGCTTGGAGGGGACGGGTGGCTACACCTTC; CDR3 length: 13; V gene: TRBV5-1; clone size: NA; D gene: NA; J gene: TRBJ1-2
CDR3 protein: CASSGRQGAGTGELFF; CDR3 DNA: TGTGCCAGCAGCGGTCGACAGGGGGCGGGCACCGGGGAGCTGTTTTTT; CDR3 length: 16; V gene: TRBV11-2; clone size: NA; D gene: TRBD1; J gene: TRBJ2-2
CDR3 protein: CASSSMTRDTNTEAFF; CDR3 DNA: TGCGCCAGCAGCTCTATGACCCGGGACACGAACACTGAAGCTTTCTTT; CDR3 length: 16; V gene: TRBV5-1; clone size: NA; D gene: NA; J gene: TRBJ1-1
CDR3 protein: CASSDSNTGELFF; CDR3 DNA: TGCGCCAGCAGTGACTCGAACACCGGGGAGCTGTTTTTT; CDR3 length: 13; V gene: TRBV10-1; clone size: NA; D gene: NA; J gene: TRBJ2-2
CDR3 protein: CASSPAERTDTQYF; CDR3 DNA: TGTGCCAGCTCACCAGCAGAGAGAACAGATACGCAGTATTTT; CDR3 length: 14; V gene: TRBV18; clone size: NA; D gene: NA; J gene: TRBJ2-3
CDR3 protein: CASSGRARNGYTF; CDR3 DNA: TGTGCCAGCAGTGGTCGGGCGAGGAATGGCTACACCTTC; CDR3 length: 13; V gene: TRBV6-1; clone size: few; D gene: NA; J gene: TRBJ1-2
CDR3 protein: CGIDRLGTQYF; CDR3 DNA: TGCGGAATAGACCGCTTGGGGACCCAGTACTTC; CDR3 length: 11; V gene: TRBV20-1; clone size: once; D gene: NA; J gene: TRBJ2-5
CDR3 protein: CASSQVWAHLSFQETQYF; CDR3 DNA: TGCGCCAGCAGCCAAGTATGGGCCCACCTATCGTTCCAAGAGACCCAGTACTTC; CDR3 length: 18; V gene: TRBV4-3; clone size: NA; D gene: NA; J gene: TRBJ2-5
CDR3 protein: CASSAPGSGANVLTF; CDR3 DNA: TGTGCCAGCAGCGCCCCAGGGTCTGGGGCCAACGTCCTGACTTTC; CDR3 length: 15; V gene: TRBV7-9; clone size: NA; D gene: NA; J gene: TRBJ2-6
CDR3 protein: CASRRPSTNEKLFF; CDR3 DNA: TGTGCCAGCCGGAGGCCCTCAACTAATGAAAAACTGTTTTTT; CDR3 length: 14; V gene: TRBV28; clone size: NA; D gene: NA; J gene: TRBJ1-4
CDR3 protein: CSVAYIHEQYF; CDR3 DNA: TGCAGCGTGGCTTATATACACGAGCAGTACTTC; CDR3 length: 11; V gene: TRBV29-1; clone size: NA; D gene: NA; J gene: TRBJ2-7
CDR3 protein: CASSHDRGQETQYF; CDR3 DNA: TGCGCCAGCAGCCACGACAGGGGCCAAGAGACCCAGTACTTC; CDR3 length: 14; V gene: TRBV5-1; clone size: NA; D gene: TRBD1; J gene: TRBJ2-5
CDR3 protein: CAISVYETGYTDTQYF; CDR3 DNA: TGTGCCATCAGTGTATACGAGACAGGATACACAGATACGCAGTATTTT; CDR3 length: 16; V gene: TRBV10-3; clone size: NA; D gene: NA; J gene: TRBJ2-3
CDR3 protein: CASSQWGEKLFF; CDR3 DNA: TGCGCCAGCAGTCAATGGGGTGAAAAACTGTTTTTT; CDR3 length: 12; V gene: TRBV23-1; clone size: NA; D gene: NA; J gene: TRBJ1-4
CDR3 protein: CASSRLFRGLAGGFYEQYF; CDR3 DNA: TGTGCCAGCAGCCGCCTATTCCGGGGACTAGCGGGAGGCTTCTACGAGCAGTACTTC; CDR3 length: 19; V gene: TRBV7-8; clone size: few; D gene: TRBD2; J gene: TRBJ2-7